These 24 T cell receptor beta chains originate from one sample sequenced in a study of regulatory dendritic cells for organ transplantation. What these receptors recognize is not known. Sorted subsets were CFSE-labeled and cultured four to five days with allogeneic dendritic cells. TCRdb's copy holds only in-frame clones and misses some; the assay was immunoSEQ multiplex PCR. The profile covers approximately 12,000 clones, with 89% appearing a single time and approximately 0.22% taken by the ten largest. The source material was naive CD8+ T cells from blood cultured with regulatory dendritic cells. Regarding subset: CD45RA+ naive T cells. The origin of the receptors is a human donor in good health.

This chain joins TRBV5-1 and TRBJ2-2; 10 bases agree with TRBD2. Per the germline V gene, CDR1 is SGHRS and CDR2 is YFSETQ. The CDR3 is 18 amino acids. V lost 1 base, J lost 3 bases, and 9 bases stayed unmatched. The CDR3 nucleotides read TGCGCCAGCAGCTTGAGTCTAGCGGGAGTAATAGACACCGGGGAGCTGTTTTTT. Translating it yields CASSLSLAGVIDTGELFF.

V gene TRBV27 combines with J gene TRBJ2-2; D assignment may be TRBD1 or TRBD2 (5 bases each). The V gene's germline CDR1 is MNHEY and CDR2 SMNVEV (reference sequence). The CDR3 is made up of 16 amino acids. V lost 0 bases, J lost 2 bases, and 10 bases lay in between. For the CDR3, the DNA is TGTGCCAGCAGTTTATCTGGGGGTCAAAACACCGGGGAGCTGTTTTTT. This codes for CASSLSGGQNTGELFF.

The V gene is TRBV11-2, the J gene TRBJ2-1; 8 bases agree with TRBD1. The CDR3 has 15 residues. V lost 1 base to trimming and J lost 6 bases; unmatched junction nucleotides: 5. Germline assignment: CDR1 SGHAT and CDR2 FQNNGV. The CDR3 sequence: CASSLAQGARNEQFF. The DNA of the CDR3 is TGTGCCAGCAGCTTAGCCCAGGGGGCGCGCAATGAGCAGTTCTTC.

The chain employs TRBV7-2 and TRBJ2-7; D may be TRBD2 (7 bases). This CDR3 has 18 residues. Germline CDR1 and CDR2: SGHTA and FQGNSA. The V gene lost 2 bases and the J gene lost 6 bases, with 26 bases spanning the gap. CDR3 residues: CASSLRRWGGGLGFEQYF. The CDR3 DNA follows: TGTGCCAGCAGCTTAAGGAGGTGGGGCGGGGGCCTTGGGTTCGAGCAGTACTTC.

V usage is TRBV7-8 and J usage is TRBJ1-4; unclear D gene. Per germline, CDR1 SGHVS and CDR2 FQNEAQ. The V end lost 3 bases, the J end lost 0 bases, and 8 bases lay between the germline ends. The CDR3 length is 15 residues. The DNA of the CDR3 is TGTGCCAGCAGCTTGGACGGCGCAACTAATGAAAAACTGTTTTTT. Encoded protein: CASSLDGATNEKLFF. Together with reference TRBV7-8 and TRBJ1-4, the CDR3 gives the full variable domain: GAGVSQSPRYKVAKRGQDVALRCDPISGHVSLFWYQQALGQGPEFLTYFQNEAQLDKSGLPSDRFFAERPEGSVSTLKIQRTQQEDSAVYLCASSLDGATNEKLFFGSGTQLSVL.

The chain employs TRBV27 and TRBJ1-2; D perhaps matches TRBD1 (6 bases). Germline lookup yields CDR1 MNHEY and CDR2 SMNVEV (reference sequence). V was trimmed by 3 bases and J by 4 bases, leaving 9 bases between them. This CDR3 is built from 13 residues. CDR3 in amino acids: CASSFGTTYGYTF. The CDR3 DNA reads as TGTGCCAGCAGTTTTGGGACAACCTATGGCTACACCTTC.

The V and J genes are TRBV2 and TRBJ2-2, with 8 bases lining up with TRBD1. Trimming cost V 2 bases and J 5 bases; bases outside gene matches: 10. Germline CDR1 and CDR2: SNHLY and FYNNEI. The CDR3 covers 17 residues. The CDR3 loop is CASSELRGQAWTGELFF. The CDR3 DNA reads as TGTGCCAGCAGTGAATTAAGGGGACAGGCGTGGACCGGGGAGCTGTTTTTT.

J is TRBJ1-2 and V is TRBV10-3; 12 bases fit TRBD1. CDR1 and CDR2 (germline): ENHRY, SYGVKD. The CDR3 covers 16 residues. V dropped 10 bases and J dropped 4; count of bases not matched to a gene: 13. CDR3: CATHGEGQGAIYGYTF. The CDR3 bases are TGTGCCACTCACGGAGAGGGACAGGGGGCCATCTATGGCTACACCTTC.

This chain links TRBV5-8 with TRBJ1-2; no reliable D call. CDR1 SGHTS and CDR2 YDEGEE come from the germline V gene. Trimming took off 2 bases at V and 3 bases at J, with 5 bases between the two ends. CDR3 length: 12 residues. Here the CDR3 DNA reads TGTGCCAGCAGCTTCGGTCACTATGGCTACACCTTC. Amino acid sequence: CASSFGHYGYTF.

V gene TRBV4-2 combines with J gene TRBJ1-4; D not resolved. Germline CDR1 LGHNA, CDR2 YNFKEQ. V lost 1 base and J lost 8, with 14 bases in between. This CDR3 spans 15 amino acids. The CDR3 DNA follows: TGTGCCAGCAGCCAAGTCCCCGAGGGAAAAGAAAAACTGTTTTTT. This sequence encodes CASSQVPEGKEKLFF.

The J gene is TRBJ1-4, the V gene TRBV9; D remains unclear. Germline CDR1 is SGDLS and CDR2 is YYNGEE. Trimming removed 3 bases from V and 8 bases from J, with 8 bases in between. CDR3 length equals 12 residues. The CDR3 nucleotides read TGTGCCAGCAGCGGGACGGCCGAAAAACTGTTTTTT. It translates to CASSGTAEKLFF.

The J gene is TRBJ1-5, the V gene TRBV4-3, with no clear D. Germline V gene lookup returns CDR1 LGHNA and CDR2 YSLEER. The CDR3 contains 16 residues. V lost 3 bases and J 3 bases, leaving 15 bases between the germline ends. Here the CDR3 reads CASSQVIGGDNQPQHF. The CDR3 DNA reads TGCGCCAGCAGCCAGGTGATCGGCGGAGACAATCAGCCCCAGCATTTT.

V and J are TRBV6-6 and TRBJ1-1; D may be TRBD1 (5 bases). Trimming pared 7 bases from V and 0 bases from J, leaving 18 bases between. Germline loops: CDR1 MNHNY, CDR2 SVGAGI (reference sequence). The CDR3 extends over 16 amino acids. CDR3 nucleotide sequence: TGTGCCAGCACCCCGTTCAGGGCGAACATGAACACTGAAGCTTTCTTT. It is translated as CASTPFRANMNTEAFF.

The rearrangement joins TRBV4-3 to TRBJ1-5; D remains ambiguous. In germline, CDR1 is LGHNA, CDR2 YSLEER. The CDR3 loop spans 15 amino acids. V shed 0 bases and J shed 5 bases, with 11 bases lying between them. The CDR3 sequence is CASSQELSGYQPQHF. The CDR3 nucleotides read TGCGCCAGCAGCCAAGAATTAAGTGGGTATCAGCCCCAGCATTTT.

V and J are TRBV7-8 and TRBJ2-1; 11 positions match TRBD2. Germline-derived CDR1 and CDR2 are SGHVS and FQNEAQ. J lost 4 bases, V lost 3 bases, and 5 bases had no gene match. The CDR3 runs 16 residues. The chain's CDR3 is CASSFFSGGAYNEQFF. CDR3 coding DNA: TGTGCCAGCAGCTTCTTTAGCGGGGGGGCGTACAATGAGCAGTTCTTC.

The chain recombines TRBV19 with TRBJ1-6; TRBD1 is a possible D gene (6 bases). The V gene's germline CDR1 is LNHDA and CDR2 SQIVND (reference sequence). The CDR3 loop spans 15 amino acids. V was clipped by 4 bases and J by 7 bases, with 14 bases between them. CDR3 DNA sequence: TGTGCCAGTAGTAGCGGGAGGGGGGGGAATTCACCCCTCCACTTT. The encoded protein is CASSSGRGGNSPLHF.

The chain links TRBV14 to TRBJ2-1, with D unclear. This CDR3 has 14 residues. Trimming took 0 bases from V and 9 from J, leaving 12 bases between them. CDR1 is SGHDN and CDR2 is FVKESK in the germline V gene. CDR3 coding DNA: TGTGCCAGCAGCCAAGATACCCTTCTAGGTGAGCAGTTCTTC. Protein product: CASSQDTLLGEQFF.

The genes are TRBV19 and TRBJ2-7; 10 bases agree with TRBD2. V was pared by 3 bases and J by 3 bases, with 5 bases of the junction left unmatched. The CDR3 totals 15 residues. Germline CDR1 LNHDA, CDR2 SQIVND (reference sequence). DNA of the CDR3: TGTGCCAGTAGTATGGTTCTAGCGGGGGACTACGAGCAGTACTTC. Amino acids: CASSMVLAGDYEQYF.

The rearrangement joins TRBV27 to TRBJ1-4; perhaps TRBD1 as D (5 bases). V gave up 6 bases and J gave up 2 bases, with 19 bases separating them. CDR1 and CDR2 (germline): MNHEY, SMNVEV (reference sequence). This CDR3 comprises 17 residues. CDR3 region: CASSPTTSGITNEKLFF. CDR3 coding DNA: TGTGCCAGCAGCCCCACAACCTCAGGGATCACTAATGAAAAACTGTTTTTT.

For the CDR3, the DNA is TGTGCCAGTACGGACAGGACGGGCCAGGACACCATATATTTT. It codes for CASTDRTGQDTIYF. This rearrangement joins TRBV18 to TRBJ1-3, with 7 bases that match TRBD1. This CDR3 comprises 14 residues. Germline CDR1 is KGHSH and CDR2 is LQKENI. V was pared by 9 bases and J by 8 bases, with 13 bases of the junction left unmatched.

V and J are TRBV2 and TRBJ1-4, with 7 positions matching TRBD1. Trimming cost V 1 base and J 8 bases; bases outside gene matches: 13. The CDR3 consists of 17 residues. Germline CDR1 and CDR2: SNHLY and FYNNEI. The CDR3 DNA follows: TGTGCCAGCAGTGAAGTGGGACAGTACCCGGAGGAAGAAAAACTGTTTTTT. Its translation is CASSEVGQYPEEEKLFF.

The rearrangement uses TRBV11-2 and TRBJ1-4; a weak D match, TRBD1 (6 bases). This CDR3 is 15 amino acids long. Per germline, CDR1 SGHAT and CDR2 FQNNGV. The ends were cut back, 3 bases at V and 5 bases at J, with 13 bases in the middle. Written as DNA, the CDR3 is TGTGCCAGCAGCTTGGGCAGGGGTTTGAATGAAAAACTGTTTTTT. It codes for CASSLGRGLNEKLFF.

J is TRBJ2-7 and V is TRBV15, with 9 bases matching TRBD2. The germline gives CDR1 LNHNV, CDR2 YYDKDF (reference sequence). The V and J ends lost 1 base and 0 bases, in that order; junction bases with no gene match: 1. This CDR3 is built from 15 residues. The CDR3 nucleotides read TGTGCCACCAGCAGAGGTAGCGGGAGCTCCTACGAGCAGTACTTC. This gives the protein CATSRGSGSSYEQYF.

The CDR3 protein is CSVGVRGSGNTIYF. DNA for the CDR3: TGCAGCGTGGGGGTCCGAGGCTCTGGAAACACCATATATTTT. V is TRBV29-1 and J is TRBJ1-3; possible D gene TRBD1, 5 bases. The CDR3 contains 14 residues. The V gene lost 6 bases and the J gene lost 0 bases, with 12 bases spanning the gap. Germline-derived CDR1 and CDR2 are SQVTM and ANQGSEA.